Listed here are 15 T cell receptor beta chains from one sample, sequenced in a study of CD8 T cells in ankylosing spondylitis. TCRdb passed the 5' RACE reads through MiXCR, listing each CDR3 protein once. Of approximately 300,000 distinct CDR3 sequences in the sample, roughly 20% were seen once. The sample consisted of blood, either unsorted or a sorted T cell fraction (not recorded which). The receptor source for this set is a female donor with ankylosing spondylitis or in good health (not recorded which).

This clonotype was counted a few times. The chain is built from TRBV5-4 and TRBJ2-2; weak D call: TRBD2 (5 bases). V dropped 5 bases and J dropped 6 bases, with 20 bases sitting between them. Germline V gene data show CDR1 as SGHNT and CDR2 as YYREEE (reference sequence). This CDR3 is built from 16 residues. The CDR3 bases are TGTGCCAGCAGTCTCCCTGGCGGGCAGGTAGCCGGGGAGCTGTTTTTT. Amino acids: CASSLPGGQVAGELFF. The variable domain in full, with the rest retrieved from reference TRBV5-4 and TRBJ2-2, is ETGVTQSPTHLIKTRGQQVTLRCSSQSGHNTVSWYQQALGQGPQFIFQYYREEENGRGNFPPRFSGLQFPNYSSELNVNALELDDSALYLCASSLPGGQVAGELFFGEGSRLTVL.

V and J are TRBV12-3 or TRBV12-4 and TRBJ2-7, with 8 bases that match TRBD1. The CDR3 loop spans 15 amino acids. V gave up 4 bases and J gave up 2 bases; unmatched junction bases: 7. The CDR3 here is CASSSPGQGTYEQYF. CDR3 DNA sequence: TGTGCCAGCAGTTCGCCCGGACAGGGTACCTACGAGCAGTACTTC.

This clonotype was seen a handful of times. J is TRBJ1-2 and V is TRBV7-9; the match to TRBD1 covers 9 bases. Losses at the gene ends were 5 bases for V and 4 bases for J; bases not matched to a gene: 8. The CDR3 runs to 15 residues. CDR1 is SEHNR and CDR2 is FQNEAQ in the germline V gene (reference sequence). CDR3 coding DNA: TGTGCCAGCAGCGAATGGGGACAGGGACTCTATGGCTACACCTTC. Its protein is CASSEWGQGLYGYTF.

This clonotype was picked up many times. The rearrangement joins TRBV10-3 to TRBJ2-3; the D gene is possibly TRBD2 (6 bases). The germline V gene encodes CDR1 ENHRY and CDR2 SYGVKD. V lost 3 bases, J lost 5 bases, and 15 bases lay in between. The CDR3 totals 15 residues. The DNA of the CDR3 is TGTGCCATCAGTGATCGGGGGAAGGCCCAAGATACGCAGTATTTT. The encoded protein is CAISDRGKAQDTQYF.

This chain links TRBV5-1 with TRBJ2-5; TRBD1 matches at 9 bases. The CDR3 has 14 residues. V shed 1 base, J shed 5 bases, and the junction held 3 bases outside the gene matches. The germline V gene encodes CDR1 SGHRS and CDR2 YFSETQ. CDR3 sequence (DNA): TGCGCCAGCAGCTTGTACAGGGGGCCGGAGACCCAGTACTTC. Protein product: CASSLYRGPETQYF.

The gene calls are TRBV19 and TRBJ2-5, with 8 positions matching TRBD1. This CDR3 has 15 amino acids. Germline lookup yields CDR1 LNHDA and CDR2 SQIVND (reference sequence). V lost 2 bases and J lost 2; bases outside the gene matches: 4. The CDR3 DNA is TGTGCCAGTAGTATACAGGGGGCCAATCAAGAGACCCAGTACTTC. Its translation: CASSIQGANQETQYF.

The chain couples TRBV10-3 to TRBJ2-5; D is perhaps TRBD1 (7 bases). Per germline, CDR1 ENHRY and CDR2 SYGVKD. The CDR3 is 15 residues long. Trimming took 2 bases from V and 4 from J, leaving 14 bases between them. CDR3 residues: CAISETTGRRETQYF. The CDR3 DNA follows: TGTGCCATCAGTGAGACGACAGGGAGGCGAGAGACCCAGTACTTC.

A few counts support this clonotype. This rearrangement joins TRBV20-1 to TRBJ2-5, with D perhaps TRBD2 (6 bases). Between the trimmed V and J ends, which lost 8 bases and 1 base, there was a span of 17 bases. The CDR3 sequence is 14 residues long. Germline CDR1 reads DFQATT; CDR2 reads SNEGSKA (reference sequence). The CDR3 nucleotides are TGCAGTCTTGGGCGAAGACTAGGCCAAGAGACCCAGTACTTC. It is translated as CSLGRRLGQETQYF.

The V call is TRBV18, the J call TRBJ2-1; D unresolved. Germline loops: CDR1 KGHSH, CDR2 LQKENI. Trimming took 3 bases from V and 6 from J, leaving 15 bases between them. The CDR3 contains 15 residues. In DNA form, the CDR3 reads TGTGCCAGCTCACCGGGTCAATCCCTGCCCAATGAGCAGTTCTTC. Protein product: CASSPGQSLPNEQFF.

This rearrangement joins TRBV6-4 to TRBJ2-3, with 8 bases identical to TRBD1. The CDR3 length is 11 residues. Germline V lookup: CDR1 MRHNA, CDR2 SNTAGT. The trim removed 2 bases at V and 13 bases at J, leaving 2 bases unmatched. CDR3 sequence (DNA): TGTGCCAGCAGTGACGGACAGGGCGAGTATTTT. Protein sequence: CASSDGQGEYF.

The chain recombines TRBV18 with TRBJ1-4; unclear D gene. The length of the CDR3 is 14 residues. Germline-derived CDR1 and CDR2 are KGHSH and LQKENI. V was pared by 6 bases and J by 0 bases, with 8 bases between. CDR3: CASSPLATNEKLFF. CDR3 in DNA: TGTGCCAGCTCCCCTCTCGCAACTAATGAAAAACTGTTTTTT.

Details on this clonotype: Compared with germline, one end of the junction differs, possibly owing to a read error. The gene calls are TRBV12-3 or TRBV12-4 and TRBJ2-6, with D perhaps matching TRBD2 (6 bases). The CDR3 is 14 amino acids. CDR3 bases: TGTGCCAGCAGCGCTCCTCAAATGGGGGGTCCCCTCGCTTTC. This codes for CASSAPQMGGPLAF.

This clonotype was detected a few times. The V gene is TRBV20-1, the J gene TRBJ1-2, with TRBD1 identical over 10 bases. Germline CDR1 reads DFQATT; CDR2 reads SNEGSKA (reference sequence). The CDR3 sequence is 14 residues long. Losses at the gene ends were 1 base for V and 2 bases for J; bases not matched to a gene: 1. The CDR3 sequence is CSARGTGGNYGYTF. The CDR3 DNA sequence: TGCAGTGCTAGAGGGACAGGGGGAAACTATGGCTACACCTTC.

This clonotype has at least ten counts. This chain joins TRBV29-1 and TRBJ2-1, with 8 bases that match TRBD2. This CDR3 has 14 amino acids. Germline values: CDR1 SQVTM, CDR2 ANQGSEA. The V gene end was trimmed by 5 bases and the J gene end by 3 bases; junction bases not matched to a gene: 6. CDR3 DNA: TGCAGCGTTCGAGGGAGCGGGAGCTACAATGAGCAGTTCTTC. As protein: CSVRGSGSYNEQFF.

The chain carries TRBV20-1 and TRBJ1-2; a possible D gene is TRBD1 (5 bases). The CDR3 is 13 residues long. Trimming left V 6 bases short and J 4 bases short, with 15 bases between. Germline V CDR1 and CDR2: DFQATT, SNEGSKA (reference sequence). The DNA of the CDR3 is TGCAGTGCAAATCGGGGTAGGGGCTATGGCTACACCTTC. Translation gives CSANRGRGYGYTF.